These T cell receptor beta chains were read from a single sample in a study of PD-1 blockade in mismatch repair-deficient tumors. Sequenced by immunoSEQ multiplex PCR; TCRdb stores in-frame clones only, minus some. The data contain 90,000 to 120,000 clones, 82% of them singletons. The source material was peripheral blood, sampled 30 to 36 weeks after starting pembrolizumab. The source is an adult with mismatch repair-deficient cancer. Each CDR3 is given with its conserved first and last residue. Each record gives: J gene, D gene, clone size, V gene, CDR3 protein, CDR3 DNA. A D gene is named only where the DNA matches it firmly. Size is stated for part of the rows, as once, few or many counts, or as a class when the clone is expanded.

>TRBJ1-5|-|-|TRBV5-8
CASSFAGSGNQPQHF
TGTGCCAGCAGCTTCGCGGGAAGTGGCAATCAGCCCCAGCATTTT
>TRBJ2-2|TRBD2|few|TRBV7-2
CASSFSTSVTGELFF
TGTGCCAGCAGCTTTTCGACTAGCGTTACCGGGGAGCTGTTTTTT
>TRBJ2-7|-|-|TRBV4-2
CASSQGDSREQYF
TGTGCCAGCAGCCAAGGGGACTCGAGGGAGCAGTACTTC
>TRBJ2-3|TRBD2|-|TRBV13
CASQLAGVPDTQYF
TGTGCCAGCCAACTAGCGGGAGTTCCGGATACGCAGTATTTT
>TRBJ1-2|-|-|TRBV30
CAWSDRHYDYTF
TGTGCCTGGAGCGACAGGCACTATGACTACACCTTC
>TRBJ2-7|-|-|TRBV5-1
CASSQSGGSYEQYF
TGCGCCAGCAGCCAATCTGGGGGATCCTACGAGCAGTACTTC
>TRBJ1-1|-|-|TRBV13
CASSLEQGMNTEAFF
TGTGCCAGCAGCTTAGAGCAGGGGATGAACACTGAAGCTTTCTTT
>TRBJ2-7|-|once|TRBV11-3
CASSLDRYEQYF
TGTGCCAGCAGCTTAGATCGGTACGAGCAGTACTTC
>TRBJ2-1|-|-|TRBV29-1
CSVESASAEQFF
TGCAGCGTTGAGTCGGCTAGCGCTGAGCAGTTCTTC
>TRBJ2-1|-|-|TRBV19
CASRTGGGEQFF
TGTGCCAGTCGCACAGGGGGGGGTGAGCAGTTCTTC
>TRBJ2-1|TRBD1|-|TRBV30
CAWSGGQDYNEQFF
TGTGCCTGGAGTGGAGGACAGGACTACAATGAGCAGTTCTTC
>TRBJ1-5|TRBD1|once|TRBV6-6
CASRLDRGEAQPQHF
TGTGCCAGCAGACTGGACAGGGGAGAGGCTCAGCCCCAGCATTTT
>TRBJ2-7|TRBD1|-|TRBV7-9
CASSSDREVYEQYF
TGTGCCAGCAGCTCGGACAGGGAGGTCTACGAGCAGTACTTC
>TRBJ2-5|-|few|TRBV10-1
CASSESGQGKTQYF
TGCGCCAGCAGTGAGTCCGGGCAGGGCAAGACCCAGTACTTC
>TRBJ1-4|-|-|TRBV19
CASSTSRPGADNEKLFF
TGTGCCAGTAGTACGTCCCGACCAGGGGCCGATAATGAAAAACTGTTTTTT
>TRBJ1-1|-|-|TRBV11-2
CASSSLWGGRDTEAFF
TGTGCCAGCAGCTCCCTTTGGGGGGGTAGGGACACTGAAGCTTTCTTT
>TRBJ2-5|TRBD2|-|TRBV7-8
CASSLASGRSQETQYF
TGTGCCAGCAGCTTAGCTAGCGGGAGGTCGCAAGAGACCCAGTACTTC
>TRBJ2-1|-|-|TRBV1
CTSSYRRLAGTQWEQFF
TGCACCAGCAGCTACCGTCGGCTAGCGGGAACACAATGGGAGCAGTTCTTC
>TRBJ2-5|-|-|TRBV30
CAWSPQASGELETQYF
TGTGCCTGGAGTCCTCAGGCGTCTGGTGAATTGGAGACCCAGTACTTC
>TRBJ2-1|TRBD2|-|TRBV6-6
CASSLAGHYNEQFF
TGTGCCAGCAGTTTAGCGGGACACTACAATGAGCAGTTCTTC
>TRBJ2-5|-|-|TRBV18
CASSPPVETQYF
TGTGCCAGCTCACCACCGGTGGAGACCCAGTACTTC
>TRBJ2-4|TRBD1|once|TRBV4-3
CASSQLAPGQVAKNIQYF
TGCGCCAGCAGCCAACTCGCACCGGGACAGGTCGCCAAAAACATTCAGTACTTC
>TRBJ2-6|-|-|TRBV5-6
CASSLVLSGANVLTF
TGTGCCAGCAGCTTGGTGCTCTCTGGGGCCAACGTCCTGACTTTC
>TRBJ2-1|-|-|TRBV7-3
CASSFSTLHEQFF
TGTGCCAGCAGCTTCTCGACCTTGCATGAGCAGTTCTTC
>TRBJ1-1|-|-|TRBV19
CASSIGGRGPEAFF
TGTGCCAGTAGTATAGGTGGCAGGGGCCCTGAAGCTTTCTTT
>TRBJ2-1|-|-|TRBV30
CAWSGHSSYNEQFF
TGTGCCTGGAGCGGGCATAGCTCCTACAATGAGCAGTTCTTC
>TRBJ2-5|-|-|TRBV7-2
CASSQDLRGSYGTQYF
TGTGCCAGCAGCCAAGATTTAAGGGGGTCATATGGGACCCAGTACTTC
>TRBJ1-1|-|-|TRBV19
CASSIDASLNTEAFF
TGTGCCAGTAGTATAGATGCCAGTTTGAACACTGAAGCTTTCTTT
>TRBJ2-1|-|-|TRBV7-9
CASSPWMGASFYEQFF
TGTGCCAGCAGCCCCTGGATGGGGGCTAGCTTCTATGAGCAGTTCTTC